This note documents a single T cell receptor (beta chain) sequence. Its antigen remains undetermined. The input lacks base qualities; no much larger clone sits a single base away. The data derive from a study of blood T cells in healthy people across ages (dated by TCRdb to between 2015 and 2017). Regarding the study in general: Template switching captured roughly one uniquely barcoded TCR beta cDNA molecule per two T cells in model experiments. Age-related changes in TCR beta repertoire diversity were measured in the study by deep sequencing normalized with unique cDNA molecular identifiers. The donors were split into four age groups: young (average around 15 years), middle-aged (about 40), aged (roughly 60) and long-lived (under 90). Using the same blood draw, the study looked at two additional independent replicas of 1 million unique cDNA reads for two donors, one aged 18 to 30 and the other aged 80 or older. Here is what the overall study found, with its caveats: Bulk unsorted PBMC profiling prevented conclusive comparison of naive and antigen-experienced compartments. A strong correlation was found between observed TCR beta diversity and the percentage of naive T cells measured by flow cytometry. The long-lived group showed more naive CD4+ T cells, fewer expanded clones and increased TCR diversity than the aged group, suggesting age selection. As age increased, observed TCR beta diversity per million T cells dropped in a roughly linear way, and a significant reduction was already evident by age 40. Because donor CMV infection status was unknown, age-related changes in expanded clonotypes were potentially confounded. Estimates of total diversity based on one million sequenced T cells were considered lower bounds and underestimates.

The donors were 40 or so Caucasian individuals from Russia, aged roughly 6 to 95 years, who were systemically healthy. Approximately 10 milliliters of peripheral blood were collected from each donor into EDTA-treated Vacutainer tubes. PBMCs were isolated by Ficoll-Paque density-gradient centrifugation, with at least 6 million obtained per sample. Trizol reagent was used to extract total RNA from the PBMCs, yielding at least 6 micrograms per sample. Naive CD45RAhigh/CD27high T cell percentages were measured by flow cytometry on a PBMC aliquot from every donor. Receptors were amplified or captured by 5' RACE. TCRdb records Illumina HiSeq 2500 as the sequencer. The second PCR ran for roughly 7 to 11 cycles and used a J-beta primer mix along with a sample-barcoded 5' primer. A template-switch 5' adaptor carrying 12 random nucleotides introduced a unique molecular identifier onto each TCR beta cDNA molecule. Each sample yielded at least 2.5 million CDR3-containing paired-end reads. All of the RNA was converted into first-strand cDNA using the Mint cDNA synthesis kit, with a TRBC-specific oligonucleotide serving as the primer. Following uracil-DNA glycosylase treatment, all cDNA underwent a first 18-cycle PCR with the universal primers M1SS and BC2_uni_R. As for the authors' bioinformatics: For normalization, 1 million high-quality reads were randomly selected from each sample, with every read carrying a distinct molecular identifier. Instead of being binned into consensus sequences, reads with shared molecular identifiers were discarded. MiTCR, run with a Q25 quality threshold and the strictest error-elimination algorithm, handled CDR3 identification, clonotype clustering and error correction. A nonparametric unseen species model with Euler transformation was used to estimate a lower bound on total TCR beta diversity. TCRdb reran the public reads through fastp at Q25 and MiXCR, keeping productive beta chains. CDR3 protein sequences are deduplicated, and each keeps its most common genes and DNA. These V and J calls are TCRdb output, not the study's own analysis. In all, the sample holds hundreds of thousands of distinct CDR3 sequences, and roughly 25% of those were seen once. In total, the top ten clones hold about 2.9% of the sample.

CDR1 and CDR2 are read off the germline V gene (reference sequence) as SEHNR and FQNEAQ. The CDR3 sequence holds 14 residues, the cysteine and phenylalanine included. Solely the CDR3 DNA is kept, with 42 bases framed from the first base. Trimming takes 5 bases from V and 9 bases from J, and the germline ends sit 17 bases apart. These data also formed part of another study, on T cells of mothers and their children. Drawing on the second study: Nine systemically healthy Caucasian individuals served as donors, namely three mothers together with their six children. cDNA synthesis consumed the entire amount of extracted RNA, loaded at around 1.5 ug RNA in each 15 ul reaction. In the second PCR, the M1S primer introduced both the sample barcodes and 2-4 random nucleotides. Each mother yielded over 9 million TCR beta CDR3 reads and each child roughly 3 million reads. TCR recombination output is similarly shaped by thymic selection in related and unrelated pairs, with a minor effect exerted by inherited differences. Normalized repertoire overlap in related mother-child pairs was always slightly higher than in unrelated mother-child pairs, but the difference was never significant. No persistent microchimeric T cell clones were detected, at a sensitivity of roughly 100 clones per million clonotypes. To look for features that set related mother-child pairs apart from unrelated individuals, the researchers ran deep NGS to compare the TCR beta repertoires of mothers and children. Mothers averaged roughly 40 +/- 4 years of age and children averaged 11 +/- 4 years. After adapters were ligated using NEBNext reagents, the libraries underwent 100+100 nt paired-end sequencing on an Illumina HiSeq 2000. To avoid cross-contamination, the mother libraries and the child libraries were prepared a month apart and sequenced in separate runs. Each donor had between about 450,000 and 2,100,000 distinct TCR beta clonotypes identified. Naive TCR beta clonotypes were estimated from low-frequency clonotypes matched to each donor's FACS-determined naive share, without sorting.

The sequence was obtained from a boy aged 5-17 years in good health. Sequencing input: blood. The chain joins TRBV7-9 to TRBJ2-1; the D region possibly corresponds to TRBD1 (6 bases align). The CDR3 here reads CASSPVGAWGEQFF. The sequenced DNA: TGTGCCAGCAGCCCGGTGGGGGCCTGGGGTGAGCAGTTCTTC. Reference TRBV7-9 and TRBJ2-1 genes cover what lies past the CDR3, so the full variable domain is DTGVSQNPRHKITKRGQNVTFRCDPISEHNRLYWYRQTLGQGPEFLTYFQNEAQLEKSRLLSDRFSAERPKGSFSTLEIQRTEQGDSAMYLCASSPVGAWGEQFFGPGTRLTVL.